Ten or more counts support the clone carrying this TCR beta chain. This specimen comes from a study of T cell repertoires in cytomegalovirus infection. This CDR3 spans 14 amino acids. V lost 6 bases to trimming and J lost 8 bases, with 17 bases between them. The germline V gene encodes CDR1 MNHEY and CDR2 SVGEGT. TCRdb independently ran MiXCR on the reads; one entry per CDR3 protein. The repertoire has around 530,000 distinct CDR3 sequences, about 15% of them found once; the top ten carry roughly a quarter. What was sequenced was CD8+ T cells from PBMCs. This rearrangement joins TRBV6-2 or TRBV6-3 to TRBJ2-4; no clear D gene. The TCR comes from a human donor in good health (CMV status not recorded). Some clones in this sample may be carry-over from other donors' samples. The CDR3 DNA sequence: TGTGCCAGCAGCCGACGTTTTGCGGTGGACATTCAGTACTTC. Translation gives CASSRRFAVDIQYF.